This record looks at one T cell receptor (beta chain) sequence and its context. This record belongs to a study of radiation and T cells in renal cell carcinoma. Study as a whole: Nephrectomy followed 15 Gy stereotactic body radiation by 4 weeks.

Assay used: immunoSEQ multiplex PCR; TCRdb lists only in-frame clones, some missing. Here the sample spans fewer than 30,000 clones, approximately 81% being singletons. Germline CDR1 and CDR2: SGHTA and FQGTGA. V was trimmed by 1 base and J by 5 bases, leaving 6 bases between them. The CDR3 is 13 residues long. The sample's time point: blood 2 weeks post-SBRT. Indicated treatment: 15 Gy SBRT to primary tumor, nephrectomy 4 weeks later. After SBRT, blood was collected at 2 and 4 weeks, plus baseline. Sample: blood, taken from a patient whose treatment included radiotherapy and nephrectomy. The rearrangement joins TRBV7-3 to TRBJ2-1; D remains unclear. This clonotype was obtained from a man in his fifties or sixties with renal cell carcinoma. The CDR3 region has the DNA TGTGCCAGCAGCTTAAGTTTCGACAATGAGCAGTTCTTC. Amino acid sequence: CASSLSFDNEQFF.